Listed below are T cell receptor beta chains from one sample, sequenced in a study of blood T cell repertoires in COVID-19. Generated by immunoSEQ multiplex PCR, the TCRdb table keeps only in-frame clones and is missing some. The sample lists 300,000 to 400,000 clones; roughly 90% were seen once. The sequenced material came from peripheral blood. These receptors originate from a woman between 50 and 59 years old with active or convalescent COVID-19. Both conserved end residues are part of each CDR3. Fields, in order: V gene, D gene, J gene, clone size, CDR3 length, CDR3 protein, CDR3 DNA. A D gene is named only where the DNA matches it firmly. Only some rows state a clone size, as once, few, many or a class for expanded clones.

V: TRBV7-9
D: -
J: TRBJ2-7
size: -
length: 13
CDR3: CASMKWFGYEQYF
DNA: TGTGCCAGCATGAAATGGTTCGGCTACGAGCAGTACTTC

V: TRBV7-2
D: -
J: TRBJ2-3
size: -
length: 14
CDR3: CASSGLGQYTTQYF
DNA: TGTGCCAGCAGCGGCCTCGGACAGTACACAACGCAGTATTTT

V: TRBV11-2
D: TRBD1
J: TRBJ2-7
size: -
length: 15
CDR3: CASSSGTGSTYEQYF
DNA: TGTGCCAGCAGCTCCGGGACAGGTTCCACCTACGAGCAGTACTTC

V: TRBV4-1
D: TRBD1
J: TRBJ2-2
size: -
length: 15
CDR3: CASSYTGQGIEELFF
DNA: TGCGCCAGCAGCTATACGGGACAGGGGATTGAGGAGCTGTTTTTT

V: TRBV5-1
D: -
J: TRBJ1-1
size: once
length: 16
CDR3: CASSFKAGDPGTEAFF
DNA: TGCGCCAGCAGCTTCAAGGCGGGAGACCCAGGGACTGAAGCTTTCTTT

V: TRBV5-4
D: TRBD1
J: TRBJ1-1
size: -
length: 13
CDR3: CASSLADRVEAFF
DNA: TGTGCCAGCAGCTTGGCGGACAGGGTTGAAGCTTTCTTT

V: TRBV25-1
D: -
J: TRBJ1-4
size: -
length: 14
CDR3: CASSGARRSEKLFF
DNA: TGTGCCAGCAGTGGGGCAAGGAGGAGTGAAAAACTGTTTTTT

V: TRBV27
D: TRBD1
J: TRBJ2-5
size: -
length: 16
CDR3: CASSLSKGAGQETQYF
DNA: TGTGCCAGCAGTTTATCGAAGGGGGCAGGGCAAGAGACCCAGTACTTC

V: TRBV28
D: -
J: TRBJ1-2
size: -
length: 16
CDR3: CASSLFWDNVRNGYTF
DNA: TGTGCCAGCAGTCTCTTCTGGGACAACGTGAGGAATGGCTACACCTTC

V: TRBV12-5
D: TRBD1
J: TRBJ1-6
size: -
length: 14
CDR3: CASGRTGDTSPLHF
DNA: TGTGCTAGTGGCCGCACAGGGGATACTTCACCCCTCCACTTT

V: TRBV3-1/TRBV3-2
D: -
J: TRBJ2-7
size: -
length: 12
CDR3: CASSQGPLEQYF
DNA: TGTGCCAGCAGCCAAGGTCCCCTCGAGCAGTACTTC

V: TRBV4-2
D: TRBD1
J: TRBJ2-3
size: -
length: 14
CDR3: CASSQKQGGDTQYF
DNA: TGTGCCAGCAGCCAAAAACAGGGGGGAGATACGCAGTATTTT

V: TRBV4-3
D: TRBD1
J: TRBJ2-7
size: -
length: 15
CDR3: CASSHLGQGTHEQYF
DNA: TGCGCCAGCAGCCATCTGGGACAGGGAACCCACGAGCAGTACTTC

V: TRBV7-9
D: TRBD1
J: TRBJ2-1
size: -
length: 14
CDR3: CASSLGTGTGEQFF
DNA: TGTGCCAGCAGTCTAGGGACAGGAACAGGCGAGCAGTTCTTC

V: TRBV5-6
D: -
J: TRBJ1-2
size: -
length: 16
CDR3: CASSAPAGGVDYGYTF
DNA: TGTGCCAGCAGCGCCCCCGCCGGGGGAGTCGACTATGGCTACACCTTC

V: TRBV3-1/TRBV3-2
D: TRBD1
J: TRBJ2-7
size: -
length: 14
CDR3: CASSLGQVKYEQYF
DNA: TGTGCCAGCAGCCTGGGACAGGTTAAGTACGAGCAGTACTTC

V: TRBV11-3
D: -
J: TRBJ2-1
size: -
length: 15
CDR3: CASSLVGSAYNEQFF
DNA: TGTGCCAGCAGCTTAGTAGGTAGCGCCTACAATGAGCAGTTCTTC

V: TRBV27
D: TRBD2
J: TRBJ2-1
size: -
length: 15
CDR3: CASPLPSGAYNEQFF
DNA: TGTGCCAGCCCCCTCCCTAGCGGGGCCTACAATGAGCAGTTCTTC

V: TRBV28
D: -
J: TRBJ1-5
size: -
length: 14
CDR3: CATNRGYSNQPQHF
DNA: TGTGCCACCAACCGGGGTTATAGCAATCAGCCCCAGCATTTT

V: TRBV5-1
D: -
J: TRBJ1-4
size: -
length: 15
CDR3: CASSLSGLANEKLFF
DNA: TGCGCCAGCAGCTTGAGCGGGTTGGCTAATGAAAAACTGTTTTTT

V: TRBV6-2/TRBV6-3
D: TRBD2
J: TRBJ2-1
size: -
length: 14
CDR3: CASSYGLAGGPGFF
DNA: TGTGCCAGCAGTTACGGACTAGCGGGAGGTCCGGGGTTCTTC

V: TRBV4-1
D: TRBD1
J: TRBJ1-3
size: -
length: 18
CDR3: CASSQDQGQAVSGNTIYF
DNA: TGCGCCAGCAGCCAAGATCAGGGACAGGCCGTCTCTGGAAACACCATATATTTT

V: TRBV7-9
D: -
J: TRBJ1-4
size: -
length: 17
CDR3: CASSLLESGVTNEKLFF
DNA: TGTGCCAGCAGCTTATTGGAGTCGGGTGTAACTAATGAAAAACTGTTTTTT

V: TRBV7-2
D: TRBD2
J: TRBJ2-7
size: -
length: 17
CDR3: CASSSRTSGGAGNEQYF
DNA: TGTGCCAGCAGCTCACGGACTAGCGGGGGGGCCGGGAACGAGCAGTACTTC

V: TRBV6-2/TRBV6-3
D: -
J: TRBJ1-1
size: -
length: 15
CDR3: CASSRIRGLNTEAFF
DNA: TGTGCCAGCAGTCGTATCAGGGGATTGAACACTGAAGCTTTCTTT

V: TRBV9
D: TRBD1
J: TRBJ1-1
size: -
length: 15
CDR3: CASSVMGQGNTEAFF
DNA: TGTGCCAGCAGCGTGATGGGACAGGGGAACACTGAAGCTTTCTTT

V: TRBV7-9
D: TRBD1
J: TRBJ1-1
size: -
length: 16
CDR3: CASSPLTGDRGTEAFF
DNA: TGTGCCAGCAGCCCATTGACAGGGGATAGAGGTACTGAAGCTTTCTTT

V: TRBV5-1
D: -
J: TRBJ2-7
size: -
length: 15
CDR3: CASSSHSGASYEQYF
DNA: TGCGCCAGCAGCTCCCACAGTGGGGCCTCCTACGAGCAGTACTTC

V: TRBV28
D: TRBD1
J: TRBJ1-2
size: -
length: 14
CDR3: CASSLTGYNYGYTF
DNA: TGTGCCAGCAGTTTGACAGGGTATAACTATGGCTACACCTTC

V: TRBV9
D: TRBD1
J: TRBJ2-2
size: -
length: 16
CDR3: CASSLRQGSNTGELFF
DNA: TGTGCCAGCAGCCTCCGACAGGGTTCGAACACCGGGGAGCTGTTTTTT

V: TRBV19
D: -
J: TRBJ2-2
size: -
length: 14
CDR3: CASSISVGGPELFF
DNA: TGTGCCAGTAGTATATCGGTCGGGGGGCCTGAGCTGTTTTTT

V: TRBV29-1
D: TRBD1
J: TRBJ2-1
size: -
length: 15
CDR3: CSVEPSGTGWNEQFF
DNA: TGCAGCGTTGAGCCCAGCGGGACAGGGTGGAATGAGCAGTTCTTC

V: TRBV11-2
D: TRBD2
J: TRBJ2-7
size: -
length: 13
CDR3: CASSHSSGYEQYF
DNA: TGTGCCAGCAGCCACTCTAGCGGCTACGAGCAGTACTTC

V: TRBV30
D: -
J: TRBJ2-7
size: -
length: 13
CDR3: CAWSDLGGYEQYF
DNA: TGTGCCTGGAGTGACCTAGGGGGATACGAGCAGTATTTC

V: TRBV18
D: TRBD1
J: TRBJ2-3
size: -
length: 15
CDR3: CASSLHRGGADTQYF
DNA: TGTGCCAGCTCACTTCACAGGGGTGGAGCAGATACGCAGTATTTT

V: TRBV28
D: -
J: TRBJ2-1
size: -
length: 15
CDR3: CASSSSSVSYNEQFF
DNA: TGTGCCAGCAGTTCTTCTAGCGTGTCCTACAATGAGCAGTTCTTC

V: TRBV7-2
D: TRBD2
J: TRBJ2-1
size: -
length: 13
CDR3: CASSRLAGDEQFF
DNA: TGTGCCAGCTCTAGACTAGCGGGAGATGAGCAGTTCTTC

V: TRBV7-2
D: -
J: TRBJ2-1
size: -
length: 18
CDR3: CASSYPRDFSSSYNEQFF
DNA: TGTGCCAGCAGCTATCCCAGGGACTTCTCCAGCTCCTACAATGAGCAGTTCTTC

V: TRBV28
D: TRBD1
J: TRBJ1-1
size: -
length: 16
CDR3: CASSFGDRGANTEAFF
DNA: TGTGCCAGCAGTTTCGGAGACAGGGGGGCGAACACTGAAGCTTTCTTT

V: TRBV28
D: TRBD1
J: TRBJ1-6
size: -
length: 16
CDR3: CASTMGAGGWFSPLHF
DNA: TGTGCCAGCACCATGGGGGCAGGGGGATGGTTTTCACCCCTCCACTTT

V: TRBV18
D: -
J: TRBJ2-5
size: -
length: 13
CDR3: CASSRDQEETQYF
DNA: TGTGCCAGCTCCCGGGATCAAGAGGAGACCCAGTACTTC

V: TRBV2
D: -
J: TRBJ2-7
size: -
length: 15
CDR3: CASSEEGGQSYEQYF
DNA: TGTGCCAGCAGTGAAGAAGGAGGCCAATCCTACGAGCAGTACTTC

V: TRBV30
D: TRBD1
J: TRBJ1-5
size: -
length: 16
CDR3: CAWSLGQGLSNQPQHF
DNA: TGTGCCTGGAGTCTGGGACAGGGTCTGAGCAATCAGCCCCAGCATTTT

V: TRBV18
D: TRBD1
J: TRBJ2-2
size: -
length: 16
CDR3: CASSPQGQGVAGELFF
DNA: TGTGCCAGCTCACCACAGGGACAGGGAGTGGCCGGGGAGCTGTTTTTT

V: TRBV9
D: TRBD2
J: TRBJ2-1
size: -
length: 15
CDR3: CASSVSGSPNNEQFF
DNA: TGTGCCAGCAGCGTGAGCGGGAGCCCCAACAATGAGCAGTTCTTC

V: TRBV7-2
D: TRBD1
J: TRBJ1-4
size: -
length: 14
CDR3: CASSRDRVGEKLFF
DNA: TGTGCCAGCAGCCGCGACAGGGTAGGGGAAAAACTGTTTTTT

V: TRBV7-2
D: TRBD2
J: TRBJ2-2
size: -
length: 17
CDR3: CASSRDRLAGITGELFF
DNA: TGTGCCAGCAGCCGGGACAGACTAGCGGGTATCACCGGGGAGCTGTTTTTT

V: TRBV7-8
D: TRBD1
J: TRBJ1-2
size: -
length: 16
CDR3: CASSLGPGQAFYGYTF
DNA: TGTGCCAGCAGCTTAGGCCCCGGACAGGCCTTTTATGGCTACACCTTC

V: TRBV7-2
D: -
J: TRBJ1-1
size: few
length: 13
CDR3: CASSVQGNTEAFF
DNA: TGTGCCAGCAGCGTACAGGGGAACACTGAAGCTTTCTTT

V: TRBV4-3
D: -
J: TRBJ2-1
size: -
length: 16
CDR3: CASSQDLTAWDNEQFF
DNA: TGCGCCAGCAGCCAAGATTTAACAGCTTGGGACAATGAGCAGTTCTTC

V: TRBV18
D: -
J: TRBJ1-1
size: -
length: 14
CDR3: CASSYERGNTEAFF
DNA: TGTGCCAGCTCATACGAACGGGGGAACACTGAAGCTTTCTTT

V: TRBV19
D: -
J: TRBJ2-7
size: -
length: 14
CDR3: CASSVAEGSYEQYF
DNA: TGTGCCAGTAGTGTCGCGGAGGGCTCGTACGAGCAGTACTTC

V: TRBV5-4
D: -
J: TRBJ2-7
size: -
length: 13
CDR3: CASSFYGIGEQYF
DNA: TGTGCCAGCAGCTTTTACGGGATCGGGGAGCAGTACTTC

V: TRBV11-2
D: -
J: TRBJ2-5
size: -
length: 19
CDR3: CASSLERRERGEGGETQYF
DNA: TGTGCCAGCAGCTTAGAACGGCGGGAGAGGGGGGAGGGCGGAGAGACCCAGTACTTC

V: TRBV7-3
D: -
J: TRBJ2-1
size: few
length: 12
CDR3: CASSIWGDEQFF
DNA: TGTGCCAGCAGCATATGGGGAGATGAGCAGTTCTTC

V: TRBV7-2
D: -
J: TRBJ1-3
size: few
length: 18
CDR3: CASSLGGVGSLSGNTIYF
DNA: TGTGCCAGCAGCTTAGGGGGCGTTGGTTCCCTTTCTGGAAACACCATATATTTT

V: TRBV9
D: TRBD2
J: TRBJ2-1
size: -
length: 16
CDR3: CASSPQKRGGLDEQFF
DNA: TGTGCCAGCAGCCCCCAGAAGCGGGGGGGCCTGGATGAGCAGTTCTTC